Following are 13 T cell receptor beta chains from one sample sequenced in a study of OX40 agonist ivuxolimab in advanced cancers. TCRdb's table, derived via immunoSEQ multiplex PCR, lists solely in-frame clones and lacks some. The sample includes about 51,000 clones, about four fifths of them seen just once. The sequences come from CD4+ or CD8+ T cells sorted from blood, collected in a trial of the OX40 agonist ivuxolimab. Receptor source: an adult with an advanced solid tumor such as melanoma, head and neck, liver or kidney cancer.

The chain recombines TRBV29-1 with TRBJ1-6; tentative D call: TRBD1 (5 bases). The V gene's germline CDR1 is SQVTM and CDR2 ANQGSEA. The CDR3 has 12 residues. V shed 4 bases and J shed 13 bases, with 14 bases lying between them. CDR3 DNA: TGCAGCGTTGGAGAGGGGAACGGGCCCCTCCACTTT. Protein sequence: CSVGEGNGPLHF.

V usage is TRBV20-1 and J usage is TRBJ2-3; D gene unclear. CDR3 size: 11 residues. Per the germline V gene, CDR1 is DFQATT and CDR2 is SNEGSKA (reference sequence). V was pared by 3 bases and J by 5 bases, with 6 bases between. CDR3 loop: CSASLGDTQYF. For the CDR3, the DNA is TGCAGTGCTAGTTTGGGAGATACGCAGTATTTT.

The chain combines TRBV5-1 with TRBJ1-1, with D possibly being TRBD1 (6 bases). CDR3 length: 12 residues. The germline V gene has CDR1 SGHRS and CDR2 YFSETQ. V lost 0 bases, J lost 7 bases, and 7 bases lay in between. CDR3 in amino acids: CASSLEQGEAFF. As DNA, the CDR3 is TGCGCCAGCAGCTTGGAACAGGGTGAAGCTTTCTTT.

This chain uses TRBV7-9 with TRBJ2-7; 11 positions match TRBD1. Germline trimming cut 1 base from V and 5 bases from J; bases unmatched to any gene: 7. CDR1 is SEHNR, CDR2 FQNEAQ, per germline (reference sequence). This CDR3 has 16 residues. The CDR3 region is CASSLGPGQGAHEQYF. CDR3 DNA: TGTGCCAGCAGCTTAGGCCCCGGACAGGGGGCCCACGAGCAGTACTTC.

CDR3 residues: CASTPWGNTENGYTF. DNA of the CDR3: TGTGCCAGTACCCCATGGGGAAACACCGAGAACGGCTACACCTTC. The V gene is TRBV19, the J gene TRBJ1-2; D unresolved. Trimming took 7 bases from V and 8 from J, leaving 23 bases between them. Germline values: CDR1 LNHDA, CDR2 SQIVND (reference sequence). This CDR3 spans 15 amino acids. The full variable domain, in which reference TRBV19 and TRBJ1-2 provide the parts outside the CDR3, is DGGITQSPKYLFRKEGQNVTLSCEQNLNHDAMYWYRQDPGQGLRLIYYSQIVNDFQKGDIAEGYSVSREKKESFPLTVTSAQKNPTAFYLCASTPWGNTENGYTFGSGTRLTVV.

J is TRBJ2-7 and V is TRBV4-2, with no clear D. The CDR3 covers 14 residues. Germline V gene data show CDR1 as LGHNA and CDR2 as YNFKEQ. V dropped 4 bases and J dropped 6 bases, with 16 bases sitting between them. Written as DNA, the CDR3 is TGTGCCAGCAGCCCGGACCCGGACCCACGCGAGCAGTACTTC. Residues: CASSPDPDPREQYF.

This clone was found a few times. The J gene is TRBJ2-7, the V gene TRBV4-1; 9 bases fit TRBD2. This CDR3 has 15 amino acids. Unmatched junction bases numbered 4, after V lost 1 base and J lost 3 bases. The germline CDR1 and CDR2 sequences are MGHRA and YSYEKL. The CDR3 loop reads CASSQAGGGGYEQYF. The DNA for the CDR3 is TGCGCCAGCAGCCAAGCGGGCGGGGGGGGCTACGAGCAGTACTTC.

The chain carries TRBV5-6 and TRBJ2-5; D not certain. V was shortened by 0 bases and J by 9 bases, with 18 bases between the two germline ends. Per the germline V gene, CDR1 is SGHDT and CDR2 is YYEEEE. The CDR3 covers 15 residues. The CDR3 DNA reads TGTGCCAGCAGCTTGGGAGGTTGGGATGTTGGGGCCCAGTACTTC. Translated, it gives CASSLGGWDVGAQYF.

This sequence joins TRBV19 and TRBJ1-1; tentatively, D is TRBD1 (5 bases). The CDR3 is made up of 15 amino acids. Germline lookup yields CDR1 LNHDA and CDR2 SQIVND (reference sequence). V lost 3 bases and J 4 bases, leaving 15 bases between the germline ends. The CDR3, as DNA: TGTGCCAGTAGTATTTTCGGCAGGGCGGGCACTGAAGCTTTCTTT. The encoded protein is CASSIFGRAGTEAFF.

The gene calls are TRBV5-1 and TRBJ2-5, with a tentative D call TRBD2 (5 bases). The CDR3 sequence is 15 residues long. V dropped 0 bases and J dropped 2 bases, with 11 bases sitting between them. The germline CDR1 and CDR2 sequences are SGHRS and YFSETQ. CDR3 nucleotide sequence: TGCGCCAGCAGCTTGGTGCGTGGCGGGCAAGAGACCCAGTACTTC. Translation: CASSLVRGGQETQYF.

This chain uses TRBV5-1 with TRBJ2-3; D not resolved. CDR1 is SGHRS, CDR2 YFSETQ, per germline. Deletions cut 0 bases from V and 5 bases from J, with 10 bases between. The CDR3 runs 14 residues. In nucleotides, the CDR3 is TGCGCCAGCAGCTTGGTTCCCCCGCAAGATACGCAGTATTTT. Amino acid sequence: CASSLVPPQDTQYF.

The gene calls are TRBV7-2 and TRBJ1-2, with D unclear. The CDR3 is 14 amino acids. Germline V gene sequence: CDR1 SGHTA, CDR2 FQGNSA. Trimming left V 0 bases short and J 3 bases short, with 8 bases between. CDR3 nucleotides: TGTGCCAGCAGCTTAGCAGGCTTTGACTATGGCTACACCTTC. Translation: CASSLAGFDYGYTF. Together with reference TRBV7-2 and TRBJ1-2, the CDR3 gives the full variable domain: GAGVSQSPSNKVTEKGKDVELRCDPISGHTALYWYRQSLGQGLEFLIYFQGNSAPDKSGLPSDRFSAERTGGSVSTLTIQRTQQEDSAVYLCASSLAGFDYGYTFGSGTRLTVV.

The CDR3 loop reads CSAEGGDGYTF. The CDR3 DNA reads TGCAGCGCTGAGGGGGGGGACGGCTACACCTTC. This rearrangement joins TRBV29-1 to TRBJ1-2, with D possibly being TRBD1 (6 bases). This CDR3 contains 11 residues. V lost 7 bases to trimming and J lost 8 bases, with 14 bases between them. Germline V gene data show CDR1 as SQVTM and CDR2 as ANQGSEA.